The sequence of this T cell receptor beta chain was determined in a study of patients and donors after allogeneic stem cell transplantation. One entry per CDR3 protein results from TCRdb running MiXCR on the RT-PCR reads. This table has 190,000 or so distinct CDR3 sequences, roughly two fifths appearing once. V was cut by 3 bases and J by 4 bases, with 10 bases left in between. This CDR3 is built from 13 residues. Germline V gives CDR1 MNHEY, CDR2 SMNVEV (reference sequence). The V and J genes are TRBV27 and TRBJ2-7, with a possible D match to TRBD1 (5 bases). The source is a human donor who was either an allogeneic HSCT recipient or a stem cell or donor lymphocyte infusion donor (not recorded which). It is not recorded whose cells these are; they may come from a transplant donor. Sequenced material: blood, either unsorted or a sorted T cell fraction (not recorded which). CDR3 sequence reads: CASSFTTGYEQYF. The CDR3 nucleotides read TGTGCCAGCAGTTTCACTACAGGTTACGAGCAGTACTTC.